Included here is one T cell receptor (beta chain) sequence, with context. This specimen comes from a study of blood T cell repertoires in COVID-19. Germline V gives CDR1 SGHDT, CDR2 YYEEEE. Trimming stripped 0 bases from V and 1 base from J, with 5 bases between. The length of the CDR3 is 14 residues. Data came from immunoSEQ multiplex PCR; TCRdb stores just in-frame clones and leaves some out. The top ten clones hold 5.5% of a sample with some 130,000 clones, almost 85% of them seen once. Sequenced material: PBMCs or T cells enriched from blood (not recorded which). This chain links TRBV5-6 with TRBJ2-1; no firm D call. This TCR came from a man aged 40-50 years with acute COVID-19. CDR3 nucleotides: TGTGCCAGCAGCTTGGCAGGTTCCTACAATGAGCAGTTCTTC. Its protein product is CASSLAGSYNEQFF.